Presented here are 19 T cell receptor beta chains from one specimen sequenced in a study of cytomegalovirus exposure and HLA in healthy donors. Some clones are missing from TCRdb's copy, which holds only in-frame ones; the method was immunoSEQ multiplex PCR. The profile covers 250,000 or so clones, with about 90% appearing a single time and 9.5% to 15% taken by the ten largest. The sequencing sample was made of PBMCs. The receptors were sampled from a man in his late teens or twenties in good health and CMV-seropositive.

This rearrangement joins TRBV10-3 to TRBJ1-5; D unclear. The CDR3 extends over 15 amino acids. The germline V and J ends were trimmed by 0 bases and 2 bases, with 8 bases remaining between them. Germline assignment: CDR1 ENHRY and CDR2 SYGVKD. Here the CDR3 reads CAISESGLGNQPQHF. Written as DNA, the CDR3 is TGTGCCATCAGTGAGTCAGGGTTGGGCAATCAGCCCCAGCATTTT.

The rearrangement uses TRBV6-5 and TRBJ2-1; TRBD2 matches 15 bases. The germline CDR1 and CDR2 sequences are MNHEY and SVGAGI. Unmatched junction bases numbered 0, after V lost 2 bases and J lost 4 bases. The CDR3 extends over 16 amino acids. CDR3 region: CASSYGLAGGYNEQFF. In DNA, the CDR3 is TGTGCCAGCAGTTACGGACTAGCGGGAGGGTACAATGAGCAGTTCTTC.

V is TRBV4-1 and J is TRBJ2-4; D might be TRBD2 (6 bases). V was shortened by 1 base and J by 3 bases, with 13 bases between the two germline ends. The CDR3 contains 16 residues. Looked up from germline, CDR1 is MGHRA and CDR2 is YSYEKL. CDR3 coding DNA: TGCGCCAGCAGCCAAGTCGGGGGATTTGGCAAAAACATTCAGTACTTC. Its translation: CASSQVGGFGKNIQYF.

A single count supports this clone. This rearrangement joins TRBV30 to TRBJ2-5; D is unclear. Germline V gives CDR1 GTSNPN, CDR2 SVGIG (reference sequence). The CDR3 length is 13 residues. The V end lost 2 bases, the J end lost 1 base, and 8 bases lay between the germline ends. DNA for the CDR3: TGTGCCTGGAGTCATCAGCTCCAAGAGACCCAGTACTTC. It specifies CAWSHQLQETQYF.

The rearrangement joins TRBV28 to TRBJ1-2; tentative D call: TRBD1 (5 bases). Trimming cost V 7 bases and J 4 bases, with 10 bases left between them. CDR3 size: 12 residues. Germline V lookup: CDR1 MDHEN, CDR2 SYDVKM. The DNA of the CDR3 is TGTGCCAGCAACCAGGGTGGCTATGGCTACACCTTC. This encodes CASNQGGYGYTF.

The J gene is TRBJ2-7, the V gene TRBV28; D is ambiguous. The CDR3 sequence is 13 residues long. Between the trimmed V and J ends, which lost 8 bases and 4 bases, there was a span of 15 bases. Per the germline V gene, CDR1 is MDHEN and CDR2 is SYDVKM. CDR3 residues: CASVSELGYEQYF. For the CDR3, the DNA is TGTGCCAGCGTCTCGGAACTTGGATACGAGCAGTACTTC.

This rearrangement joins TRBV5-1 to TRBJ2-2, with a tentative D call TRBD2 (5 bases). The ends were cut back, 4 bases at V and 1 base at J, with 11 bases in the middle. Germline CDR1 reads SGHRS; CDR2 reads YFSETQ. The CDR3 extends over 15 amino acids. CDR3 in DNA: TGCGCCAGCAGCCGGGATCACAGGAACACCGGGGAGCTGTTTTTT. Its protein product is CASSRDHRNTGELFF.

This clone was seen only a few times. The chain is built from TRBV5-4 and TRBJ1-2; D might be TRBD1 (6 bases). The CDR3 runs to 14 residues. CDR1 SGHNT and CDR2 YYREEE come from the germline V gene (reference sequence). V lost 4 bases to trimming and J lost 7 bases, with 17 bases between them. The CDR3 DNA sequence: TGTGCCAGCAGCGCGGTAGGGGGGTCCTCTGGCTACACCTTC. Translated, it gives CASSAVGGSSGYTF.

CDR3 nucleotide sequence: TGTGCCAGCAGATTGTCGGGAGTTGGCACCGGGGAGCTGTTTTTT. Amino acid sequence: CASRLSGVGTGELFF. The chain combines TRBV27 with TRBJ2-2; D may be TRBD2 (6 bases). The germline CDR1 and CDR2 sequences are MNHEY and SMNVEV (reference sequence). Trimming took 6 bases from V and 4 from J, leaving 15 bases between them. The CDR3 is 15 amino acids.

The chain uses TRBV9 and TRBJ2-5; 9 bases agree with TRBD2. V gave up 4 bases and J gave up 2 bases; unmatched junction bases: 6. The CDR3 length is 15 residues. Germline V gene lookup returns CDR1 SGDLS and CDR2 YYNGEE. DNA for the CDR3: TGTGCCAGCAGCACCTTAGCGGGAGTTCAAGAGACCCAGTACTTC. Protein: CASSTLAGVQETQYF. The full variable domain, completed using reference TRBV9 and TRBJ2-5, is DSGVTQTPKHLITATGQRVTLRCSPRSGDLSVYWYQQSLDQGLQFLIQYYNGEERAKGNILERFSAQQFPDLHSELNLSSLELGDSALYFCASSTLAGVQETQYFGPGTRLLVL.

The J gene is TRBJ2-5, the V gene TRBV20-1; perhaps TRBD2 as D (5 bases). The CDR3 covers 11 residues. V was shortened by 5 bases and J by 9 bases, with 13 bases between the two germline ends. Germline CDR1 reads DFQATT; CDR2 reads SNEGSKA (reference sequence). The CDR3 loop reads CSAGSGVPQYF. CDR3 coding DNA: TGCAGTGCTGGATCCGGGGTACCCCAGTACTTC.

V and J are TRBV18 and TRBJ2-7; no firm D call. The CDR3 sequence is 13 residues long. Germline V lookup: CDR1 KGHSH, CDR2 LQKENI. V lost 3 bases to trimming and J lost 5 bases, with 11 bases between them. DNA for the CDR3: TGTGCCAGCTCACCGGCCCGTGAGGACGAGCAGTACTTC. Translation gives CASSPAREDEQYF.

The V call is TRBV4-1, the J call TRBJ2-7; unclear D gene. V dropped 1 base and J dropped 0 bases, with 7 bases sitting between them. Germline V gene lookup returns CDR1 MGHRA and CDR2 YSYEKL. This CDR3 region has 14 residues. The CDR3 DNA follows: TGCGCCAGCAGCCAAGTTGAGGTCTCCTACGAGCAGTACTTC. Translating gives CASSQVEVSYEQYF.

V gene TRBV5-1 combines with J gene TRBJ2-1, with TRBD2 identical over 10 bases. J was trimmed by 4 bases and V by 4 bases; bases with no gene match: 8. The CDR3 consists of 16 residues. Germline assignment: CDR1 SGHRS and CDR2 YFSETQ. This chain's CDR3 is CASSPQTSGAYNEQFF. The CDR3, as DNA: TGCGCCAGCAGCCCACAAACTAGCGGGGCGTACAATGAGCAGTTCTTC.

The CDR3 DNA is TGTGCCTGGAGTTTGGGGATTTGGGAAAAACTGTTTTTT. Its translation is CAWSLGIWEKLFF. The gene calls are TRBV30 and TRBJ1-4; D not resolved. Germline assignment: CDR1 GTSNPN and CDR2 SVGIG (reference sequence). The CDR3 extends over 13 amino acids. Trimming shortened V by 2 bases and J by 8 bases, and 12 bases separated the two germline ends.

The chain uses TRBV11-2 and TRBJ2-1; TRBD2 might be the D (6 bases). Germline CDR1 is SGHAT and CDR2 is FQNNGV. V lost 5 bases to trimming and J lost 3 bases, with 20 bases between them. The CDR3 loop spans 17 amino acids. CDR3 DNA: TGTGCCAGCAGCCCCCCCCTTGGAAGGGGAGGCTACAATGAGCAGTTCTTC. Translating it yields CASSPPLGRGGYNEQFF.

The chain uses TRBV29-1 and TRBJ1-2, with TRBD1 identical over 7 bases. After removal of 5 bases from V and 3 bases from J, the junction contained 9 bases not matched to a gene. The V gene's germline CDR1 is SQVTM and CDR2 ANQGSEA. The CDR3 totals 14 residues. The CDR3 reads CSVNRQGEDYGYTF. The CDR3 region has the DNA TGCAGCGTTAACCGACAGGGAGAAGACTATGGCTACACCTTC.

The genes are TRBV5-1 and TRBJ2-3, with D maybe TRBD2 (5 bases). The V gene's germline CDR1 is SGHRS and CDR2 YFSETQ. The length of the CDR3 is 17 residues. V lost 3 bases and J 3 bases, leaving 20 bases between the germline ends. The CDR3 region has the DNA TGCGCCAGCAGCTCCAGGCTCCGCGGTGGGAGAACAGATACGCAGTATTTT. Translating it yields CASSSRLRGGRTDTQYF.

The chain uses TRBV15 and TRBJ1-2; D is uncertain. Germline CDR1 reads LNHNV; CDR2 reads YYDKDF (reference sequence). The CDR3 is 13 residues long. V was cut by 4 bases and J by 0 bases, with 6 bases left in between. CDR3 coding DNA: TGTGCCACCAGCACCCCCTCTAACTATGGCTACACCTTC. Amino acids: CATSTPSNYGYTF.